This record concerns one T cell receptor beta chain sequence. The antigen is not known. This sample is drawn from a study of T cells in Graves' hyperthyroidism and ophthalmopathy. Study-level points and caveats: Among thyroid clonotypes expanded above 0.001, most also appeared in blood.

The study excluded patients with uncontrolled infection, other autoimmune disease, pregnancy or lactation. Amplified TCR beta CDR3 regions came from RNA transcripts. First-round RT-PCR targeting the TCR CDR3 was performed with the HTBI primer set. TCRdb reprocessed the multiplex PCR reads via MiXCR and lists one record per CDR3 protein. The sample has fewer than 350,000 distinct CDR3 sequences, over 15% seen once; the top ten hold 15% to 19%. This CDR3 contains 14 residues. V gave up 3 bases and J gave up 4 bases, with 12 bases separating them. J is TRBJ2-5 and V is TRBV12-3 or TRBV12-4; maybe TRBD1 (5 bases). The specimen sequenced was blood. The origin of this receptor is a woman in her forties with Graves' ophthalmopathy. The CDR3 sequence: CASSFDRAAETQYF. CDR3 sequence (DNA): TGTGCCAGCAGTTTTGACAGAGCAGCAGAGACCCAGTACTTC.